The 5 T cell receptor beta chains reported below all come from one sample, sequenced in a study of control samples from healthy donors and cancer patients. The assay was immunoSEQ multiplex PCR, and TCRdb's table has in-frame clones only and misses some. Seen here are 130,000 or so clones, over 90% observed once, and the top ten hold 12% to 15%. Sequenced sample: PBMCs. The receptors come from a man in his sixties with colorectal cancer.

This chain uses TRBV6-2 or TRBV6-3 with TRBJ2-2; D is unclear. Trimming removed 4 bases from V and 5 bases from J, with 8 bases in between. Germline CDR1 MNHEY, CDR2 SVGEGT. The CDR3 consists of 13 residues. In nucleotides, the CDR3 is TGTGCCAGCAGTTCCGTCGGGACCGGGGAGCTGTTTTTT. This sequence encodes CASSSVGTGELFF.

V usage is TRBV18 and J usage is TRBJ1-2; D is undetermined. V lost 5 bases, J lost 7 bases, and 14 bases lay in between. In germline, CDR1 is KGHSH, CDR2 LQKENI. The CDR3 consists of 13 residues. CDR3 DNA: TGTGCCAGCTCAGGGAGCCGAACCCTTGGCTACACCTTC. Amino acid sequence: CASSGSRTLGYTF.

The chain recombines TRBV5-1 with TRBJ2-7, with D perhaps TRBD1 (6 bases). Germline V lookup: CDR1 SGHRS, CDR2 YFSETQ. Trimming pared 0 bases from V and 6 bases from J, leaving 19 bases between. The CDR3 length is 16 residues. CDR3 in amino acids: CASSLEMTGLLREQYF. In DNA form, the CDR3 reads TGCGCCAGCAGCTTGGAGATGACAGGCCTGTTGCGCGAGCAGTACTTC.

The chain has TRBV5-1 and TRBJ2-3, with D maybe TRBD2 (5 bases). Trimming removed 6 bases from V and 3 bases from J, with 14 bases in between. The CDR3 has 14 residues. Germline loops: CDR1 SGHRS, CDR2 YFSETQ. The CDR3 region has the DNA TGCGCCAGCACCCGGGGTTCGGGTACAGATACGCAGTATTTT. Residues: CASTRGSGTDTQYF. The complete variable domain, with remaining parts taken from reference TRBV5-1 and TRBJ2-3, reads KAGVTQTPRYLIKTRGQQVTLSCSPISGHRSVSWYQQTPGQGLQFLFEYFSETQRNKGNFPGRFSGRQFSNSRSEMNVSTLELGDSALYLCASTRGSGTDTQYFGPGTRLTVL.

V usage is TRBV3-1 (or the pseudogene TRBV3-2) and J usage is TRBJ2-3; TRBD2 agrees at 8 bases. CDR1 and CDR2 from the germline V gene are LGHDT and YNNKEL (reference sequence). J lost 5 bases, V lost 1 base, and 14 bases had no gene match. This CDR3 contains 18 residues. This chain's CDR3 is CASSQGKVPGGIGDTQYF. CDR3 nucleotides: TGTGCCAGCAGCCAAGGGAAGGTCCCGGGGGGGATTGGAGATACGCAGTATTTT.